The text below deals with one T cell receptor (beta chain). A much larger clone lies a single base off, so this may be a read error. The data were taken from a study of T cells in Graves' hyperthyroidism and ophthalmopathy. RNA transcripts served as the template for amplifying TCR beta CDR3 regions. Carried out on the TCR CDR3, a first-round RT-PCR used the HTBI primer set. MiXCR was run by TCRdb on the multiplex PCR reads, yielding one entry per CDR3 protein. The sample yields around 620,000 distinct CDR3 sequences, around 15% seen once. Germline loops: CDR1 DFQATT, CDR2 SNEGSKA (reference sequence). The CDR3 covers 14 residues.

The J gene is TRBJ1-5, the V gene TRBV20-1; D not resolved. The sequence was collected from a woman aged 25 to 39 with Graves' hyperthyroidism. Sequencing was done on a sample of blood. CDR3 protein: CSASGGPSNQLQHF. DNA for the CDR3: TGCAGTGCTAGTGGAGGGCCTAGCAATCAGCTCCAGCATTTT.